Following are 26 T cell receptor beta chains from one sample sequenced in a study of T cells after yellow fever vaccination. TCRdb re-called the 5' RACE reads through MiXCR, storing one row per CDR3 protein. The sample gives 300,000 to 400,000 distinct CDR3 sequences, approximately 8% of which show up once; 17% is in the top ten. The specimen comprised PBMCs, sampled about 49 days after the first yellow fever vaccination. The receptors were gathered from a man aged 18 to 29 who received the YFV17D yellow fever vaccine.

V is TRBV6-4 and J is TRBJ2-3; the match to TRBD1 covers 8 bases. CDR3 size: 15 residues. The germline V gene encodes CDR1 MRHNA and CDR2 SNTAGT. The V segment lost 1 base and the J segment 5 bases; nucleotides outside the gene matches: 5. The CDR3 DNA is TGTGCCAGCAGTGACTTCGGGACAGGCGGAGATACGCAGTATTTT. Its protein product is CASSDFGTGGDTQYF.

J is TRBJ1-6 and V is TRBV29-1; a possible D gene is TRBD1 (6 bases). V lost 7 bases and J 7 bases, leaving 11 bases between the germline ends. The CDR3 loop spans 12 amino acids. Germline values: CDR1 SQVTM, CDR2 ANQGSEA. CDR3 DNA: TGCAGCGCAGGGGACACCAATTCACCCCTCCACTTT. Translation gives CSAGDTNSPLHF.

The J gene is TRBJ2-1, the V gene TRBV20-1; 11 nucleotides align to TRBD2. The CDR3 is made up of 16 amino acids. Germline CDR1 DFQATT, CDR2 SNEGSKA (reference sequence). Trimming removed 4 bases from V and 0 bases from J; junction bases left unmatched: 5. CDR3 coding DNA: TGCAGTGCTACTTTAGCGGGGGGGAGCTCCTACAATGAGCAGTTCTTC. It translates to CSATLAGGSSYNEQFF.

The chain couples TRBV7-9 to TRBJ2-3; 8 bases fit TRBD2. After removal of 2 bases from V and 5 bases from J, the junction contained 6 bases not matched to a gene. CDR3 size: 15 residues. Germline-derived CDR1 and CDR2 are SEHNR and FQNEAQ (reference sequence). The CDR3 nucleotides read TGTGCCAGCAGCTTATGGACTAGCAAGGGAGATACGCAGTATTTT. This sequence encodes CASSLWTSKGDTQYF.

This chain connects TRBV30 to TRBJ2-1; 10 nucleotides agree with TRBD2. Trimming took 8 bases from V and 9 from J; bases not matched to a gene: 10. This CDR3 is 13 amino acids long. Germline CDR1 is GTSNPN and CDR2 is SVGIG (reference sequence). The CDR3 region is CATDGASGGEQFF. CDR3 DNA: TGTGCCACCGACGGGGCTAGCGGGGGTGAGCAGTTCTTC.

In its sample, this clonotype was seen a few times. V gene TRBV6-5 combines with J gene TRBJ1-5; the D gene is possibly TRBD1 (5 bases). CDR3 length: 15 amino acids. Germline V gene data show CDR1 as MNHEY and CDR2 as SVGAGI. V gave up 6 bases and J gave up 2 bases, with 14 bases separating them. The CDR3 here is CASRSTAGGNQPQHF. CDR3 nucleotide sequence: TGTGCCAGCAGATCGACAGCCGGGGGCAATCAGCCCCAGCATTTT.

The CDR3 spells CSARTGETLRSTYEQYV. The CDR3 DNA follows: TGCAGTGCTCGGACAGGGGAGACCCTAAGATCGACCTACGAGCAGTACGTC. The chain joins TRBV20-1 to TRBJ2-7, with 9 bases aligning to TRBD1. Germline trimming cut 5 bases from V and 2 bases from J; bases unmatched to any gene: 16. This CDR3 is 17 amino acids long. CDR1 is DFQATT, CDR2 SNEGSKA, per germline (reference sequence).

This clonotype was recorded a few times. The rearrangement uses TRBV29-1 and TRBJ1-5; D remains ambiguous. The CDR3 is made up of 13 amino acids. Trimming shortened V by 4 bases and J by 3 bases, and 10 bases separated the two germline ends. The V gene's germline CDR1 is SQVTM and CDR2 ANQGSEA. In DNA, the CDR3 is TGCAGCGTTGCCGTTTCAGACAATCAGCCCCAGCATTTT. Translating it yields CSVAVSDNQPQHF. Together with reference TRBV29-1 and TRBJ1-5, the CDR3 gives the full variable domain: SAVISQKPSRDICQRGTSLTIQCQVDSQVTMMFWYRQQPGQSLTLIATANQGSEATYESGFVIDKFPISRPNLTFSTLTVSNMSPEDSSIYLCSVAVSDNQPQHFGDGTRLSIL.

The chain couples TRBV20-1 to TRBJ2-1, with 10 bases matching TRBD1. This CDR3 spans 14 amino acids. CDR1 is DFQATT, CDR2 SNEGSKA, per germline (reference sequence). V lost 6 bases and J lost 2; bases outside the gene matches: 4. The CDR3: CSARTGGTYNEQFF. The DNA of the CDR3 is TGCAGTGCCCGGACAGGGGGGACCTACAATGAGCAGTTCTTC.

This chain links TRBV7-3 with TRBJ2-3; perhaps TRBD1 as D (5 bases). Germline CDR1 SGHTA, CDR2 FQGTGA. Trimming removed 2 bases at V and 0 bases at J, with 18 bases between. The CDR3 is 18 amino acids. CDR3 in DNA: TGTGCCAGCAGCTTATGGGTGAGACAGTCTCTAAGCACAGATACGCAGTATTTT. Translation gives CASSLWVRQSLSTDTQYF.

CDR3: CASSSGTDAGNEQFF. DNA for the CDR3: TGCGCCAGCAGCTCTGGGACGGACGCTGGCAATGAGCAGTTCTTC. This rearrangement joins TRBV5-1 to TRBJ2-1; D might be TRBD1 or TRBD2, each matching 5 bases. V lost 3 bases and J lost 6, with 16 bases in between. The CDR3 is 15 amino acids. Germline-derived CDR1 and CDR2 are SGHRS and YFSETQ.

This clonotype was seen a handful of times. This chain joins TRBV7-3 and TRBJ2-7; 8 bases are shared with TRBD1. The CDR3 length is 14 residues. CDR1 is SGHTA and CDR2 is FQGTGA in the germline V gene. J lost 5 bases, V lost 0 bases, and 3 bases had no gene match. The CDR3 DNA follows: TGTGCCAGCAGCTTAACCGCAGGGGGCAACGAGCAGTACTTC. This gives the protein CASSLTAGGNEQYF.

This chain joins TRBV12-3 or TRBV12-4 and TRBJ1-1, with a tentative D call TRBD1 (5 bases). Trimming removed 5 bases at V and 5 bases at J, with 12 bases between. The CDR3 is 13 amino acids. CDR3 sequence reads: CASSARGLTEAFF. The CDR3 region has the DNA TGTGCCAGCAGTGCGAGGGGTCTGACTGAAGCTTTCTTT.

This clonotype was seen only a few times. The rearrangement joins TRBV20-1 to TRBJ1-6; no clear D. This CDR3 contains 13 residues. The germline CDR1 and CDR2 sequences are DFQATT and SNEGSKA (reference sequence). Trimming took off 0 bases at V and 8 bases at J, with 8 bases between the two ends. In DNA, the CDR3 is TGCAGTGCTAGAGATCTAGCGGATTCACCCCTCCACTTT. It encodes CSARDLADSPLHF.

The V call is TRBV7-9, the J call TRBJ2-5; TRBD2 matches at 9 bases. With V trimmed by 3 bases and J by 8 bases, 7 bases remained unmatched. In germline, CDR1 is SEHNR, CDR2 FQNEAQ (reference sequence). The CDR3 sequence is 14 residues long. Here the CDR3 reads CASSLPLAGTTQYF. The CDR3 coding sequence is TGTGCCAGCAGCTTGCCGCTAGCGGGGACAACCCAGTACTTC.

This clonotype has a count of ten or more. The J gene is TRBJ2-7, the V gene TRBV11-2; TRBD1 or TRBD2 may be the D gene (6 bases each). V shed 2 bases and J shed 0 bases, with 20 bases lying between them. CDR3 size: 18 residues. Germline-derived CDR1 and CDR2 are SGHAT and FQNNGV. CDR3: CASSLKSFGGRGSYEQYV. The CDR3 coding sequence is TGTGCCAGCAGCTTAAAATCGTTCGGGGGCCGGGGCTCCTACGAGCAGTACGTC.

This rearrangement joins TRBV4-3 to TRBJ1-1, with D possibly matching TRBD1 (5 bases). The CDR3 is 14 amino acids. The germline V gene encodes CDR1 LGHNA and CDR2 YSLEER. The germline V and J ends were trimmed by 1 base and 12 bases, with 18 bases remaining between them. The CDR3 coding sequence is TGCGCCAGCAGCCAAGTTCGGGGGGGGGATATGCCTTTCTTT. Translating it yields CASSQVRGGDMPFF.

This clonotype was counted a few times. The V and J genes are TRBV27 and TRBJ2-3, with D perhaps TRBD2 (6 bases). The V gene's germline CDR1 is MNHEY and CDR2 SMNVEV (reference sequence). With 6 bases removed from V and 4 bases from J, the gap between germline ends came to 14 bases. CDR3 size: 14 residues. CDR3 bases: TGTGCCAGCAGATTCGGGGGTAGGGCAGATACGCAGTATTTT. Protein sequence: CASRFGGRADTQYF.

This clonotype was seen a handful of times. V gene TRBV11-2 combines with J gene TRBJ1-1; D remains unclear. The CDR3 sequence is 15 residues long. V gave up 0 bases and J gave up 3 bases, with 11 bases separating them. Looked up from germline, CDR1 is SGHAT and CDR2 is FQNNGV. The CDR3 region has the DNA TGTGCCAGCAGCTTAGATCCCGGACCCGACACTGAAGCTTTCTTT. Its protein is CASSLDPGPDTEAFF.

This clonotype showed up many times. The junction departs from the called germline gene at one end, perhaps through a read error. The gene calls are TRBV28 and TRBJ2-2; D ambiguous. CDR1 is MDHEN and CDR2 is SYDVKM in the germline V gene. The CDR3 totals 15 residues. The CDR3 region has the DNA TGTGCCAGCAGTTTTAGGATTTCGAATACCGGGGAGCTGTTTTTT. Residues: CASSFRISNTGELFF.

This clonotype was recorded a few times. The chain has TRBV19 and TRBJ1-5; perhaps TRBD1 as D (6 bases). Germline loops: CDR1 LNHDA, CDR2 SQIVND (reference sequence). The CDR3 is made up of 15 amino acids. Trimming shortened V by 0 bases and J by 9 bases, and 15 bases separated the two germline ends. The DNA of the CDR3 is TGTGCCAGTAGTATAGATCGGGGGCCTCTAAGGCCCCAGCATTTT. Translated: CASSIDRGPLRPQHF.

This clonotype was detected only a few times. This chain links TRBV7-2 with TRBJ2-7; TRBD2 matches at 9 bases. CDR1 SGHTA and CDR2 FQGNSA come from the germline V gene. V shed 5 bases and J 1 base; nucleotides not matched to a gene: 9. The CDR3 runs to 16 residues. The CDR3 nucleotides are TGTGCCAGCAGCCAGCGCCTAGCGGGGCTTTCCTACGAGCAGTACTTC. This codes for CASSQRLAGLSYEQYF.

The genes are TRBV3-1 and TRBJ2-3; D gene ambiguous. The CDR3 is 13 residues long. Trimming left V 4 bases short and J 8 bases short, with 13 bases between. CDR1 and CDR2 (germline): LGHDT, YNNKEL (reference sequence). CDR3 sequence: CASSPRIGVTQYF. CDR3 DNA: TGTGCCAGCAGCCCAAGGATTGGGGTTACGCAGTATTTT.

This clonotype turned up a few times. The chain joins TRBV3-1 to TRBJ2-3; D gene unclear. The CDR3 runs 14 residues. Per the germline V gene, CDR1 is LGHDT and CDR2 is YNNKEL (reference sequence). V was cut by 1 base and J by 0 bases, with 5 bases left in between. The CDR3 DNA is TGTGCCAGCAGCCAAGGCTCCAGCACAGATACGCAGTATTTT. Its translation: CASSQGSSTDTQYF.

The CDR3: CASSYSNDRGFGNTIYF. CDR3 sequence (DNA): TGTGCCAGCAGTTACTCGAACGACAGGGGGTTTGGAAACACCATATATTTT. The chain employs TRBV6-5 and TRBJ1-3, with 9 positions matching TRBD1. This CDR3 contains 17 residues. Germline V CDR1 and CDR2: MNHEY, SVGAGI. The V gene end was trimmed by 0 bases and the J gene end by 3 bases; junction bases not matched to a gene: 6.

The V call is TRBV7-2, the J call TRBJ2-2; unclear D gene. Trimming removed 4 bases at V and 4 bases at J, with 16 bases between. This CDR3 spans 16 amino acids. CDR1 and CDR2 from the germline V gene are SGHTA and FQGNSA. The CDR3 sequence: CASSSRLRTATGELFF. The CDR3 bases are TGTGCCAGCAGCTCCCGACTCCGGACCGCCACCGGGGAGCTGTTTTTT.